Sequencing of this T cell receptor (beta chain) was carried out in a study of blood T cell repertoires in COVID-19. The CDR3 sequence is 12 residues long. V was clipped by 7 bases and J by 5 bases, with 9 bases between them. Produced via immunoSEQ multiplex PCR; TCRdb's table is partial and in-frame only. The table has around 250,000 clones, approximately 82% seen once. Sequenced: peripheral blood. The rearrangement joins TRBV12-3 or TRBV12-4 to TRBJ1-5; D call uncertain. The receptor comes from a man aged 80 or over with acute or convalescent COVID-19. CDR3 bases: TGTGCCAGCACCGACAACTATCAGCCCCAGCATTTT. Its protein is CASTDNYQPQHF.